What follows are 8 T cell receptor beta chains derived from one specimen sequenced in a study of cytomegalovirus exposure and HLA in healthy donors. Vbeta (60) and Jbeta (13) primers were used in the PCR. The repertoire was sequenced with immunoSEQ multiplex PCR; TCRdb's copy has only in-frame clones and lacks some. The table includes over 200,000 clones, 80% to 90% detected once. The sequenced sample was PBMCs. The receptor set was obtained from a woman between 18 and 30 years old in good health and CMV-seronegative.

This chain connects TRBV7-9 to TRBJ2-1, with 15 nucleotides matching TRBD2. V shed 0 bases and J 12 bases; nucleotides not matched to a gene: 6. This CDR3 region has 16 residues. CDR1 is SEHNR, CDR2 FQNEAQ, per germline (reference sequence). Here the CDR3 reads CASSLAGTSGGIGQFF. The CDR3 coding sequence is TGTGCCAGCAGCTTAGCCGGGACTAGCGGGGGGATCGGGCAGTTCTTC.

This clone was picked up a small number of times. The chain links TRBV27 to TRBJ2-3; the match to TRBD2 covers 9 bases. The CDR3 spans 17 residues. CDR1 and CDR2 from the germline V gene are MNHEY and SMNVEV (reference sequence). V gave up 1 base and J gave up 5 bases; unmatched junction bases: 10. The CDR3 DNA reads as TGTGCCAGCAGTTTATTGGTAGCGGGGGCCCGCGGAGATACGCAGTATTTT. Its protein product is CASSLLVAGARGDTQYF.

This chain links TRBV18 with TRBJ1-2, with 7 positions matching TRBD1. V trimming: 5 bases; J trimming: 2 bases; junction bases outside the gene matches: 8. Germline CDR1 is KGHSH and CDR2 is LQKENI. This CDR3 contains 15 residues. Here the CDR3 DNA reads TGTGCCAGCTCATCGGGACAGCCCCGGAACTATGGCTACACCTTC. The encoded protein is CASSSGQPRNYGYTF.

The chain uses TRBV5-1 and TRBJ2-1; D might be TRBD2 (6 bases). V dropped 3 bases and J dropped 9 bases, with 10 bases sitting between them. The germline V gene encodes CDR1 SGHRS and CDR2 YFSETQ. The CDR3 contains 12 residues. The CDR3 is CASSYDGGEQFF. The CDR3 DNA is TGCGCCAGCAGCTACGACGGGGGTGAGCAGTTCTTC.

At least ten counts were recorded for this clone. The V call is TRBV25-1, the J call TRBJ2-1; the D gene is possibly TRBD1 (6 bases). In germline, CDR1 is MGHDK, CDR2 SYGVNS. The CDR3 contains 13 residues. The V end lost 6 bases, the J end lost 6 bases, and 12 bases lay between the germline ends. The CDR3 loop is CASRPTGSNEQFF. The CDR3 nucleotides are TGTGCCAGCAGACCGACAGGATCCAATGAGCAGTTCTTC.

The CDR3 coding sequence is TGTGCCAGCAGAGCGGGACTAGCGGACAGGGAGCAGTACTTC. It encodes CASRAGLADREQYF. V is TRBV6-1 and J is TRBJ2-7, with 11 bases fitting TRBD2. Germline CDR1 is MNHNS and CDR2 is SASEGT. Trimming took 6 bases from V and 7 from J; bases not matched to a gene: 8. The CDR3 is made up of 14 amino acids.

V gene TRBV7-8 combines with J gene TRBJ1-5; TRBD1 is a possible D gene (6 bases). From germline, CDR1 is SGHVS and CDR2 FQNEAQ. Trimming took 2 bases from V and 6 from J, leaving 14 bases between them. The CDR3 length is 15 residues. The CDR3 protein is CASSLTAGVTQPQHF. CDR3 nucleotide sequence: TGTGCCAGCAGCTTAACGGCAGGGGTTACTCAGCCCCAGCATTTT.

As DNA, the CDR3 is TGCGCCAGCAGCTACAAAACCGGGACAGGCGACCCTTTTAACTATGGCTACACCTTC. It yields the protein CASSYKTGTGDPFNYGYTF. The chain couples TRBV5-1 to TRBJ1-2; 8 bases are a match to TRBD1. The CDR3 has 19 residues. V trimming: 3 bases; J trimming: 1 base; junction bases outside the gene matches: 17. CDR1 and CDR2 (germline): SGHRS, YFSETQ.